This T cell receptor beta chain derives from a study of monozygotic twins with inflammatory bowel disease. TCRdb reprocessed the 5' RACE reads, keeping one entry per CDR3 protein, no DNA. This repertoire includes 93,000 or so distinct CDR3 sequences. Looked up from germline, CDR1 is SNHLY and CDR2 is FYNNEI. The CDR3 totals 14 residues. The chain employs TRBV2 and TRBJ2-7; TCRdb calls TRBD1, which cannot be checked without DNA. The TCR was taken from a human donor with ulcerative colitis or Crohn's disease, or a healthy co-twin of an affected twin (not recorded which). The specimen was blood. This CDR3 is CASSNPRQGYEQYF. Full variable domain (missing parts from reference TRBV2 and TRBJ2-7): EPEVTQTPSHQVTQMGQEVILRCVPISNHLYFYWYRQILGQKVEFLVSFYNNEISEKSEIFDDQFSVERPDGSNFTLKIRSTKLEDSAMYFCASSNPRQGYEQYFGPGTRLTVT.